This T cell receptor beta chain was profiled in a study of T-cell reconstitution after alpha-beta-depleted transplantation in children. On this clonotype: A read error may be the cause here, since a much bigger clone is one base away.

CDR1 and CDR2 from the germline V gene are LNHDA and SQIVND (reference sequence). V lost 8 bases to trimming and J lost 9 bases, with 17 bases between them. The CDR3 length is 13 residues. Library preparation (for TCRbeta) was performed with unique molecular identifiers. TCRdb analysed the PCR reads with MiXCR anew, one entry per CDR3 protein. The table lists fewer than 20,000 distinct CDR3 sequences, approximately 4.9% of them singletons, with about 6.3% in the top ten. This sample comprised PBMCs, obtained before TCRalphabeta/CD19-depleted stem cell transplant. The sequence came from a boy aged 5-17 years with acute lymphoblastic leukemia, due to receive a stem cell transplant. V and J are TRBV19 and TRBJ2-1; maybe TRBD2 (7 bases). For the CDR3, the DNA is TGTGCCAGTGGTAAGACAGGCGGGGGTGAGCAGTTCTTC. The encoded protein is CASGKTGGGEQFF.